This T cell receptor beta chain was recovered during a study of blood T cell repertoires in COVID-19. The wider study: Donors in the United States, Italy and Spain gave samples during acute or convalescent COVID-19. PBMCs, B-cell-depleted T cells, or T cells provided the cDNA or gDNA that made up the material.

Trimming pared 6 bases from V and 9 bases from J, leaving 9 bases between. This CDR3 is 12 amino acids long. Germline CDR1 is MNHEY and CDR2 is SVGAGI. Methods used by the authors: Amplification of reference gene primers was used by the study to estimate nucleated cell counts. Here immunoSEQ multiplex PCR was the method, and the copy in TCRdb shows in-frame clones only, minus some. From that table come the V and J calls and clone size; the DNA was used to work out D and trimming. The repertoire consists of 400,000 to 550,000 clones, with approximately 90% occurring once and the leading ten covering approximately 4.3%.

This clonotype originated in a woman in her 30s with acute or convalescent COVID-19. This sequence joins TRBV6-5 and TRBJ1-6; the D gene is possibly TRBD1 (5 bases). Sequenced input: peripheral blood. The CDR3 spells CASRKQVSPLHF. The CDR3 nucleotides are TGTGCCAGCAGGAAACAGGTTTCACCCCTCCACTTT.